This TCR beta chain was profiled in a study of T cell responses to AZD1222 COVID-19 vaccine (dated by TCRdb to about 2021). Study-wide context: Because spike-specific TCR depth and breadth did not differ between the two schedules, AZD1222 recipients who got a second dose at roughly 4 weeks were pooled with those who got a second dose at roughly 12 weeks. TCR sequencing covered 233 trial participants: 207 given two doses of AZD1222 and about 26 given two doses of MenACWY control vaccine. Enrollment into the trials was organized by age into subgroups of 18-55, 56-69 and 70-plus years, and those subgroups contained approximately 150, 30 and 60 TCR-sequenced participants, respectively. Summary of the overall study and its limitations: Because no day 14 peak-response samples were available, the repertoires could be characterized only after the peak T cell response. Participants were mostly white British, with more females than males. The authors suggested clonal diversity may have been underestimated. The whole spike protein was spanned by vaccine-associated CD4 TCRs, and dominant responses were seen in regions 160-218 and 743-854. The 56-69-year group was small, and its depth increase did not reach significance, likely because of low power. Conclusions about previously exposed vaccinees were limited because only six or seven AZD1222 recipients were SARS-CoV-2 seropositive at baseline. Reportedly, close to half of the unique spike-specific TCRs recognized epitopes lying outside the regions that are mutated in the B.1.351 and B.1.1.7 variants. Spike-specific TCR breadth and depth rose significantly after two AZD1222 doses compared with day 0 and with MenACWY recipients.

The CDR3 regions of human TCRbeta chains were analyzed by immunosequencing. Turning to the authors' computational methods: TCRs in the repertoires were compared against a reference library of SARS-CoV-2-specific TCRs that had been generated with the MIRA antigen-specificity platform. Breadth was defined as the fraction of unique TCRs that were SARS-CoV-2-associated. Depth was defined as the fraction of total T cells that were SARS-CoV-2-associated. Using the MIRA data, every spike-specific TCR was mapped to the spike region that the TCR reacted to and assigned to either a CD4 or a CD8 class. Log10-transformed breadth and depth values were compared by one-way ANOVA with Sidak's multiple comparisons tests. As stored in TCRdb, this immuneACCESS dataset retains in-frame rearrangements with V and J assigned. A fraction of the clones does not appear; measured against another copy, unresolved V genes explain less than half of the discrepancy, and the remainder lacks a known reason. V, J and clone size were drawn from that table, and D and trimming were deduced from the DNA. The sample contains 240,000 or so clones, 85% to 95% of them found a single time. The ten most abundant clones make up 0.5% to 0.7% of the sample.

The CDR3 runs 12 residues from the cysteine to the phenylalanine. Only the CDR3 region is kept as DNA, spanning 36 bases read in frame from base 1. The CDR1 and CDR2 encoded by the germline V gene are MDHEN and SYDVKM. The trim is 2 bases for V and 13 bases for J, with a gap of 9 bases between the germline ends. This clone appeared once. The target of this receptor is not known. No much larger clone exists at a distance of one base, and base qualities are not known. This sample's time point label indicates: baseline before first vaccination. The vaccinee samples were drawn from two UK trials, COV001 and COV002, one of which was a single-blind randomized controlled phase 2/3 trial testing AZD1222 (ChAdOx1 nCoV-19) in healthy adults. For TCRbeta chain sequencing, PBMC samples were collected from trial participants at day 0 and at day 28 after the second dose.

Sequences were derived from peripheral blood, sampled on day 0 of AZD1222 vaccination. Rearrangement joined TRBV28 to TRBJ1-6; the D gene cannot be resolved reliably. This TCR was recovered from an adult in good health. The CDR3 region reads CASSLSPPPLHF. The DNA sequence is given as TGTGCCAGCAGTTTAAGCCCTCCCCCCCTCCACTTT. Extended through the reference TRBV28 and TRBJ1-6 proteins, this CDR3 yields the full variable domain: DVKVTQSSRYLVKRTGEKVFLECVQDMDHENMFWYRQDPGLGLRLIYFSYDVKMKEKGDIPEGYSVSREKKERFSLILESASTNQTSMYLCASSLSPPPLHFGNGTRLTVT.